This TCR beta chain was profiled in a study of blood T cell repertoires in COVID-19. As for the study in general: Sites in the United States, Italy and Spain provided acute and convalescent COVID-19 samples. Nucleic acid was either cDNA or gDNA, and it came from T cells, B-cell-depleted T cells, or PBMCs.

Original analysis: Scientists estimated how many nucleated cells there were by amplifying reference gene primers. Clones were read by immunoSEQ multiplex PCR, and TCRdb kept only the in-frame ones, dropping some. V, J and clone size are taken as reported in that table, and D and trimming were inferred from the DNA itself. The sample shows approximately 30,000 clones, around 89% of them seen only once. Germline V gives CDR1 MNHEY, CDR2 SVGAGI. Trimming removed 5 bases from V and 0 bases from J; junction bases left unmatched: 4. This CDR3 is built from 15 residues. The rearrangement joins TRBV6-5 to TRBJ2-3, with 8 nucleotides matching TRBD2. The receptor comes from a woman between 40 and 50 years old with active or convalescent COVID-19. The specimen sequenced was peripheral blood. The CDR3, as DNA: TGTGCCAGCAGTCGCGGGGGGTTCAGCACAGATACGCAGTATTTT. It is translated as CASSRGGFSTDTQYF.